This TCR beta chain is from a study of blood T cell repertoires in COVID-19. Study-level background: The origin of the acute and convalescent COVID-19 samples was the United States, Italy and Spain. T cells, B-cell-depleted T cells, or PBMCs provided the cDNA or gDNA that served as material.

This CDR3 spans 14 amino acids. Looked up from germline, CDR1 is LGHDT and CDR2 is YNNKEL (reference sequence). Trimming at V came to 3 bases and at J to 3 bases, leaving 5 bases not matched to a gene. Per the original methods: Estimates of nucleated cell counts were drawn from the amplification of reference gene primers. Using immunoSEQ multiplex PCR, the repertoire was profiled, and TCRdb retains in-frame clones only, with some absent. V and J calls and clone size are as listed in that table; D and trimming were resolved from the DNA. This sample carries roughly 250,000 clones, more than 70% of them seen once, and the ten largest clones take 2% to 2.5%. This clone was seen more than once but under ten times.

The chain employs TRBV3-1 (or the pseudogene TRBV3-2) and TRBJ2-7, with 7 positions matching TRBD1. The sample was peripheral blood. This clonotype was obtained from a woman aged 35 to 49 who had recovered from COVID-19. The CDR3, as DNA: TGTGCCAGCAGCCATTGGGACAGAGACTACGAGCAGTACTTC. This gives the protein CASSHWDRDYEQYF.